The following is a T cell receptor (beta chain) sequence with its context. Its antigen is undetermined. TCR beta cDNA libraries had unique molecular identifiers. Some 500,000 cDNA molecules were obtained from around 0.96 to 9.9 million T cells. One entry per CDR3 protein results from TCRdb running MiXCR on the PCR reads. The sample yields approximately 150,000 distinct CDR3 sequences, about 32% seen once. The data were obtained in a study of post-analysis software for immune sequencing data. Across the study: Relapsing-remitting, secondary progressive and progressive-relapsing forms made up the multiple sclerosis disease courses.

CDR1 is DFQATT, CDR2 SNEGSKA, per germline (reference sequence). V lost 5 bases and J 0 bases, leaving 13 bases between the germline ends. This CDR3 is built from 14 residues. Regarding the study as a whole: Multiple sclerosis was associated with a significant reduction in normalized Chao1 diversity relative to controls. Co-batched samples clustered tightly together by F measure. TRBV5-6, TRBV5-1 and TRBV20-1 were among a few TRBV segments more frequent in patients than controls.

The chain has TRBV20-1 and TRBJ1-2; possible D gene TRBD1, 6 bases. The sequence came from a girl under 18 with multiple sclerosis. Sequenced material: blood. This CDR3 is CSAGKDSPNYGYTF. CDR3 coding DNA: TGCAGTGCTGGAAAGGACAGCCCTAACTATGGCTACACCTTC.